These 24 T cell receptor beta chains originate from one sample sequenced in a study of Ad26.COV2.S vaccination and SARS-CoV-2 variants. Documented treatment: around 19 received Ad26.COV2.S at low or high dose, single or two shots; about 5 received placebo; per-sample allocation not given. Sampling occurred on day 63 after the first vaccine or placebo injection. Using immunoSEQ multiplex PCR, the repertoire was profiled, and TCRdb retains in-frame clones only, with some absent. The table has around 450,000 clones, 89% seen once. Here the sequenced sample was peripheral blood, taken in a trial of Ad26.COV2.S vaccine versus placebo. Every receptor here comes from a person between 18 and 65 years old who received the Ad26.COV2.S COVID-19 vaccine or a placebo.

The chain recombines TRBV10-2 with TRBJ2-3; 9 bases line up with TRBD2. Trimming removed 3 bases from V and 4 bases from J; junction bases left unmatched: 11. This CDR3 has 17 amino acids. Germline V gene lookup returns CDR1 WSHSY and CDR2 SAAADI. CDR3 region: CASSDPGGGDAADTQYF. The CDR3 DNA sequence: TGCGCCAGCAGTGACCCCGGCGGGGGGGATGCAGCAGATACGCAGTATTTT.

In regard to this clone: The sample carries other DNA sequences with the same CDR3. The V and J genes are TRBV5-1 and TRBJ1-3; D call uncertain. V was pared by 0 bases and J by 7 bases, with 5 bases between. CDR1 is SGHRS, CDR2 YFSETQ, per germline. This CDR3 contains 12 residues. Written as DNA, the CDR3 is TGCGCCAGCAGCTTGGATGGGAACACCATATATTTT. This encodes CASSLDGNTIYF.

The chain links TRBV6-5 to TRBJ1-4; D is uncertain. From germline, CDR1 is MNHEY and CDR2 SVGAGI. V lost 4 bases, J lost 6 bases, and 12 bases lay in between. The CDR3 consists of 14 residues. The CDR3 spells CASSSPGQYEKLFF. CDR3 nucleotides: TGTGCCAGCAGTTCCCCCGGCCAGTATGAAAAACTGTTTTTT.

CDR3 sequence: CATSGGGMGEKLFF. For the CDR3, the DNA is TGTGCCACCTCGGGAGGGGGCATGGGTGAAAAACTGTTTTTT. This chain uses TRBV19 with TRBJ1-4, with 7 bases that match TRBD1. V shed 10 bases, J shed 7 bases, and the junction held 12 bases outside the gene matches. The CDR3 spans 14 residues. CDR1 and CDR2 from the germline V gene are LNHDA and SQIVND (reference sequence).

This clone was detected once. The chain employs TRBV4-3 and TRBJ2-5, with unresolved D. CDR3 size: 13 residues. The V and J ends lost 0 bases and 8 bases respectively, with 10 bases between them. Germline V gene data show CDR1 as LGHNA and CDR2 as YSLEER. CDR3 region: CASSQDRWGTQYF. CDR3 DNA: TGCGCCAGCAGCCAAGATCGATGGGGAACCCAGTACTTC.

V usage is TRBV7-9 and J usage is TRBJ2-3; no clear D gene. This CDR3 contains 12 residues. Germline CDR1 is SEHNR and CDR2 is FQNEAQ (reference sequence). Between the trimmed V and J ends, which lost 2 bases and 1 base, there was a span of 1 base. The CDR3 here is CASSLRTDTQYF. CDR3 coding DNA: TGTGCCAGCAGCTTACGCACAGATACGCAGTATTTT.

This rearrangement joins TRBV7-9 to TRBJ2-3; D is perhaps TRBD2 (5 bases). The CDR3 is made up of 17 amino acids. In germline, CDR1 is SEHNR, CDR2 FQNEAQ (reference sequence). V was trimmed by 7 bases and J by 0 bases, leaving 20 bases between them. CDR3 nucleotides: TGTGCCAGCACGAAGGGCGGGTCCCTTGTTAGCACAGATACGCAGTATTTT. Its translation: CASTKGGSLVSTDTQYF.

This clone has just a few counts. The genes are TRBV6-5 and TRBJ1-6; 8 bases agree with TRBD1. The germline V gene encodes CDR1 MNHEY and CDR2 SVGAGI. The trim removed 4 bases at V and 8 bases at J, leaving 7 bases unmatched. The CDR3 runs to 15 residues. In DNA form, the CDR3 reads TGTGCCAGCAGTTGGGACAGGTCGATATATTCACCCCTCCACTTT. Encoded protein: CASSWDRSIYSPLHF.

The chain couples TRBV6-5 to TRBJ2-7; 10 nucleotides line up with TRBD2. The CDR3 covers 15 residues. V was pared by 2 bases and J by 4 bases, with 5 bases of the junction left unmatched. Germline CDR1 reads MNHEY; CDR2 reads SVGAGI. CDR3: CASSYAPSGGYEQYF. The DNA for the CDR3 is TGTGCCAGCAGTTACGCGCCTAGCGGGGGTTACGAGCAGTACTTC.

This rearrangement joins TRBV5-1 to TRBJ2-7, with 7 bases that match TRBD2. There are 15 residues in the CDR3. Germline-derived CDR1 and CDR2 are SGHRS and YFSETQ. The trim removed 0 bases at V and 4 bases at J, leaving 7 bases unmatched. The CDR3 loop is CASSLEATSVYEQYF. CDR3 bases: TGCGCCAGCAGCTTGGAGGCTACTAGCGTTTACGAGCAGTACTTC.

The rearrangement joins TRBV29-1 to TRBJ1-5; the match to TRBD1 covers 7 bases. The germline V gene has CDR1 SQVTM and CDR2 ANQGSEA. The CDR3 is 13 amino acids. The V and J ends lost 6 bases and 3 bases, in that order; junction bases with no gene match: 5. CDR3 amino acids: CSVLGTDNQPQHF. As DNA, the CDR3 is TGCAGCGTCCTTGGGACAGACAATCAGCCCCAGCATTTT. Based on the CDR3 plus reference TRBV29-1 and TRBJ1-5, the full variable domain is SAVISQKPSRDICQRGTSLTIQCQVDSQVTMMFWYRQQPGQSLTLIATANQGSEATYESGFVIDKFPISRPNLTFSTLTVSNMSPEDSSIYLCSVLGTDNQPQHFGDGTRLSIL.

As DNA, the CDR3 is TGTGCCAGCAGCCCGGGGGCGCCAGGATGGGTTAGCGAGCAGTACTTC. Its translation is CASSPGAPGWVSEQYF. The chain uses TRBV14 and TRBJ2-7, with D perhaps being TRBD1 or TRBD2 (6 bases each). Germline loops: CDR1 SGHDN, CDR2 FVKESK. The CDR3 is 16 amino acids. The V end lost 4 bases, the J end lost 6 bases, and 22 bases lay between the germline ends.

This clone occurred once. This chain links TRBV6-1 with TRBJ2-7; TRBD2 matches at 10 bases. The CDR3 has 16 residues. Germline lookup yields CDR1 MNHNS and CDR2 SASEGT. Germline trimming cut 1 base from V and 4 bases from J; bases unmatched to any gene: 7. CDR3 DNA: TGTGCCAGCAGTGAAGGAGGGTTAGCGGGGGGTTACGAGCAGTACTTC. Its translation: CASSEGGLAGGYEQYF.

This clone turned up a few times. This chain joins TRBV19 and TRBJ1-4; D is perhaps TRBD1 (5 bases). Germline V gives CDR1 LNHDA, CDR2 SQIVND (reference sequence). With 4 bases removed from V and 7 bases from J, the gap between germline ends came to 13 bases. CDR3 size: 14 residues. The chain's CDR3 is CASSRGTWGEKLFF. The CDR3 bases are TGTGCCAGTAGTAGAGGGACCTGGGGTGAAAAACTGTTTTTT.

This sequence joins TRBV18 and TRBJ1-4, with 7 bases that match TRBD1. Per germline, CDR1 KGHSH and CDR2 LQKENI. The CDR3 sequence is 17 residues long. V lost 2 bases and J lost 3; bases outside the gene matches: 9. For the CDR3, the DNA is TGTGCCAGCTCACCAACCGGGACAGCGGGACCTAATGAAAAACTGTTTTTT. Protein product: CASSPTGTAGPNEKLFF.

The chain employs TRBV6-1 and TRBJ1-5; no reliable D call. This CDR3 contains 16 residues. Germline V gene sequence: CDR1 MNHNS, CDR2 SASEGT. V was pared by 4 bases and J by 5 bases, with 18 bases between. CDR3 in amino acids: CASSGIIRIGYQPQHF. Here the CDR3 DNA reads TGTGCCAGCAGTGGTATAATTCGAATTGGGTATCAGCCCCAGCATTTT.

The genes are TRBV9 and TRBJ2-1; D remains unclear. Trimming shortened V by 7 bases and J by 0 bases, and 2 bases separated the two germline ends. Looked up from germline, CDR1 is SGDLS and CDR2 is YYNGEE. This CDR3 comprises 11 residues. The CDR3 protein is CASGSYNEQFF. The CDR3 DNA reads TGTGCCAGCGGCTCCTACAATGAGCAGTTCTTC. The full variable domain, completed using reference TRBV9 and TRBJ2-1, is DSGVTQTPKHLITATGQRVTLRCSPRSGDLSVYWYQQSLDQGLQFLIQYYNGEERAKGNILERFSAQQFPDLHSELNLSSLELGDSALYFCASGSYNEQFFGPGTRLTVL.

This chain joins TRBV2 and TRBJ2-7; 10 bases are a match to TRBD2. The V and J ends lost 5 bases and 9 bases, in that order; junction bases with no gene match: 7. The length of the CDR3 is 13 residues. The germline gives CDR1 SNHLY, CDR2 FYNNEI. The CDR3 sequence: CASSLVAGGGQYV. DNA for the CDR3: TGTGCCAGCAGTCTGGTAGCGGGAGGTGGGCAGTACGTC.

About this clone: One end of the junction does not line up with germline, which may come from a read error. The gene calls are TRBV7-7 and TRBJ2-3; possible D gene TRBD2, 7 bases. Germline CDR1 SSHAT, CDR2 FNYEAQ (reference sequence). This CDR3 spans 15 amino acids. The CDR3 is CASSFGRGPTDTQYF. CDR3 DNA: TGTGCTAGCAGCTTCGGGCGGGGGCCCACAGATACGCAGTATTTT.

The chain links TRBV25-1 to TRBJ2-1; a weak D match, TRBD2 (5 bases). Per the germline V gene, CDR1 is MGHDK and CDR2 is SYGVNS. V gave up 8 bases and J gave up 10 bases, with 12 bases separating them. There are 11 residues in the CDR3. The CDR3 protein is CASVLASEQFF. The CDR3 DNA is TGTGCCAGCGTTCTAGCCTCCGAGCAGTTCTTC.

This chain connects TRBV7-8 to TRBJ1-5; TRBD1 is a possible D gene (5 bases). Germline lookup yields CDR1 SGHVS and CDR2 FQNEAQ. Trimming removed 6 bases at V and 7 bases at J, with 16 bases between. There are 14 residues in the CDR3. This CDR3 reads CASRPGTERQPQHF. The CDR3 DNA reads TGTGCCAGCAGACCCGGGACCGAGCGGCAGCCCCAGCATTTT.

This chain links TRBV2 with TRBJ2-3, with D unclear. V dropped 6 bases and J dropped 2 bases, with 12 bases sitting between them. The CDR3 consists of 14 residues. Germline V gene sequence: CDR1 SNHLY, CDR2 FYNNEI. CDR3 in amino acids: CASSDDLSTDTQYF. The CDR3 DNA reads as TGTGCCAGCAGCGATGACTTATCCACAGATACGCAGTATTTT.

The rearrangement links TRBV15 to TRBJ2-3; D possibly corresponds to TRBD1 (5 bases). The CDR3 consists of 16 residues. V lost 8 bases to trimming and J lost 9 bases, with 27 bases between them. Germline-derived CDR1 and CDR2 are LNHNV and YYDKDF (reference sequence). The CDR3 loop reads CATRNGQPPALKTQYF. The CDR3 nucleotides are TGTGCCACCCGAAATGGACAACCGCCCGCCCTTAAGACGCAGTATTTT.

This clone was counted only a few times. This rearrangement joins TRBV4-3 to TRBJ1-6; D gene uncertain. CDR3 length: 12 residues. The germline V gene encodes CDR1 LGHNA and CDR2 YSLEER. Trimming shortened V by 0 bases and J by 14 bases, and 8 bases separated the two germline ends. The DNA of the CDR3 is TGCGCCAGCAGCCAAGATCGTGGGGCCCTCCACTTT. Its protein is CASSQDRGALHF.